This T cell receptor (beta chain) was retrieved from a study of cytomegalovirus exposure and HLA in healthy donors. Overall study context: Samples from HLA-typed donors yielded around 85 million unique TCRs in an early data release.

Primers for the PCR totalled 60 Vbeta and 13 Jbeta. TCRdb keeps only in-frame clones here, not all; method: immunoSEQ multiplex PCR. The repertoire has some 130,000 clones, roughly 77% of them found once; the top ten carry about 4.5%. Healthy bone marrow donors supplied every sample. Sampled while nominally healthy, donors likely had unrecorded immune exposures. CDR3 size: 11 residues. Trimming pared 11 bases from V and 2 bases from J, leaving 10 bases between. Germline V gene lookup returns CDR1 MDHEN and CDR2 SYDVKM. Source material: PBMCs. The chain is built from TRBV28 and TRBJ2-7; TRBD2 is a possible D gene (6 bases). This TCR came from a man between 25 and 39 years old in good health. For the CDR3, the DNA is TGTGCCGTTGCGGGGCCCTACGAGCAGTACTTC. Its translation: CAVAGPYEQYF.